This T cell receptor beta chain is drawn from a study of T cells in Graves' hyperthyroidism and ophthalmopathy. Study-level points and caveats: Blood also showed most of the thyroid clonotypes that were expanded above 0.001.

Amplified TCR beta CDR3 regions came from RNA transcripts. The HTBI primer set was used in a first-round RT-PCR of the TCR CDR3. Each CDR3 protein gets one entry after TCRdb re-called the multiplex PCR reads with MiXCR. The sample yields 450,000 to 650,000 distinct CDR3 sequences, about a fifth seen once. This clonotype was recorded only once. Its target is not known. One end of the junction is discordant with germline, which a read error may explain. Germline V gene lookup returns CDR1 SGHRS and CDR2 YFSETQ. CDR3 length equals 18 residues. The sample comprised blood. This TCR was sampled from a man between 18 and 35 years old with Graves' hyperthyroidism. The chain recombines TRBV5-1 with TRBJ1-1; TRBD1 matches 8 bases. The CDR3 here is CASSRVGIQGARNTEACF. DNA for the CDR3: TGCGCTAGCAGCCGGGTAGGAATCCAGGGGGCGAGGAACACTGAAGCTTGCTTT.